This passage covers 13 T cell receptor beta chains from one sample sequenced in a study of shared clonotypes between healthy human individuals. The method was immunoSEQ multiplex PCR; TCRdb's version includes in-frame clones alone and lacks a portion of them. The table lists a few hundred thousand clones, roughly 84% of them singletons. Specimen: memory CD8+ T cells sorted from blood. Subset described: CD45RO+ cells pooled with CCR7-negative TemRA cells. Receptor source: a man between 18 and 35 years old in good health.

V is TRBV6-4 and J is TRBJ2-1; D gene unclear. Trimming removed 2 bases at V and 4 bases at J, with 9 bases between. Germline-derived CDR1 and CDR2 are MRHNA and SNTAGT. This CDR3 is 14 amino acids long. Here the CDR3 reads CASSDVLIYNEQFF. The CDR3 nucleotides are TGTGCCAGCAGTGACGTCTTAATTTACAATGAGCAGTTCTTC.

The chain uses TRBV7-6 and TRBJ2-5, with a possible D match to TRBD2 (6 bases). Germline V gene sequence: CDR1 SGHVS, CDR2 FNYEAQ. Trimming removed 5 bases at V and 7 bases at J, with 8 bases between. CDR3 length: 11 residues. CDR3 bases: TGTGCCAGCAGCCTGGGGGGGACCCAGTACTTC. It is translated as CASSLGGTQYF.

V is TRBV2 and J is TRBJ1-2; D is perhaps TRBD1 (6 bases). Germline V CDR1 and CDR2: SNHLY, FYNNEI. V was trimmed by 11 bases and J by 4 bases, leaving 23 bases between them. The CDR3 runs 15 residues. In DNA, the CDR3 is TGTGCCGGCCCGGGGGCAGCACCTCGGGGCTATGGCTACACCTTC. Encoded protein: CAGPGAAPRGYGYTF.

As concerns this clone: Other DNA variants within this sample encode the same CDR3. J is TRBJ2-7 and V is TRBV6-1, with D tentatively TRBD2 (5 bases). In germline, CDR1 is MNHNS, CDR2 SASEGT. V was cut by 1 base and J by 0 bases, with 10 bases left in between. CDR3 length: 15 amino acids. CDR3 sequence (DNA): TGTGCCAGCAGTGAAGGGGCGGGCGACTCCTACGAGCAGTACTTC. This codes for CASSEGAGDSYEQYF.

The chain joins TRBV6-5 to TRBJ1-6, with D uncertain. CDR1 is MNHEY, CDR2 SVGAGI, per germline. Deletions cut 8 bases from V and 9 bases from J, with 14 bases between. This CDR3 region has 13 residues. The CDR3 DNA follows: TGTGCCAGCCGAGCGGTATGGGGTTCACCCCTCCACTTT. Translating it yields CASRAVWGSPLHF.

CDR3 sequence (DNA): TGTGCCAGCAGTGAACCCCTCGGGGACCCTGGCTATGGCTACACCTTC. The encoded protein is CASSEPLGDPGYGYTF. The chain uses TRBV2 and TRBJ1-2; tentatively, D is TRBD1 (5 bases). Trimming removed 2 bases from V and 4 bases from J, with 17 bases in between. This CDR3 contains 16 residues. Germline-derived CDR1 and CDR2 are SNHLY and FYNNEI.

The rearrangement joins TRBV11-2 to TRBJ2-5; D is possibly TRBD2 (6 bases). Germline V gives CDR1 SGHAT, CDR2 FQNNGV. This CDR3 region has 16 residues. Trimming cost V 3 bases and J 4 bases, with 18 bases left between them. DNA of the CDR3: TGTGCCAGCAGCTTTTCACTGCACCCGCGGGGAGAGACCCAGTACTTC. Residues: CASSFSLHPRGETQYF.

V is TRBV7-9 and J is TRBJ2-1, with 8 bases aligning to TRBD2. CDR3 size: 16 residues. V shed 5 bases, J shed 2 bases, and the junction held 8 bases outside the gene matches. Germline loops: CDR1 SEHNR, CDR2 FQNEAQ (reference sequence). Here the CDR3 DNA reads TGTGCCAGCAGCGCTCGGACTAGCTCTGCCTACAATGAGCAGTTCTTC. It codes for CASSARTSSAYNEQFF.

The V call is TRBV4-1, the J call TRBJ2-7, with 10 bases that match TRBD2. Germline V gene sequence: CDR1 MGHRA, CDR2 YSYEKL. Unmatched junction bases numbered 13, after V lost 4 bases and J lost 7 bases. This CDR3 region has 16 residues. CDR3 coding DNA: TGCGCCAGCAGCCCGAGCCTAGCGGGGGAGAAGTGGGAGCAGTACTTC. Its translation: CASSPSLAGEKWEQYF.

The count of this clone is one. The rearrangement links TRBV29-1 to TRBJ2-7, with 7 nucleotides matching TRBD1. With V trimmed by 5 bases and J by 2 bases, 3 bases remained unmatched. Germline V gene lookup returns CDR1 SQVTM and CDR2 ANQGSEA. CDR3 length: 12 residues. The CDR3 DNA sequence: TGCAGCGTTCGACAGGGCACCTACGAGCAGTACTTC. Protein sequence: CSVRQGTYEQYF.

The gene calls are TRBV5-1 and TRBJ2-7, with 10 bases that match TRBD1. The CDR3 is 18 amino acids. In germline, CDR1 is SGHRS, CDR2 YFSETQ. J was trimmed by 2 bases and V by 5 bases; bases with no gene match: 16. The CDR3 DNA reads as TGCGCCAGCAGACGACCTGCCGGGACAGGGGCCCTACCCTACGAGCAGTACTTC. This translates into CASRRPAGTGALPYEQYF. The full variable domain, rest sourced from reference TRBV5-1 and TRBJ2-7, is KAGVTQTPRYLIKTRGQQVTLSCSPISGHRSVSWYQQTPGQGLQFLFEYFSETQRNKGNFPGRFSGRQFSNSRSEMNVSTLELGDSALYLCASRRPAGTGALPYEQYFGPGTRLTVT.

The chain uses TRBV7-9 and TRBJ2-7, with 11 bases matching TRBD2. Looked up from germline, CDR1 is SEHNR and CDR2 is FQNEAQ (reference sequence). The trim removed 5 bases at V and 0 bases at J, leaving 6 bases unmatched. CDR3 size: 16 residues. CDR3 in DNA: TGTGCCAGCAGCACCCCGACTAGCGGGAACTCCTACGAGCAGTACTTC. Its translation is CASSTPTSGNSYEQYF.

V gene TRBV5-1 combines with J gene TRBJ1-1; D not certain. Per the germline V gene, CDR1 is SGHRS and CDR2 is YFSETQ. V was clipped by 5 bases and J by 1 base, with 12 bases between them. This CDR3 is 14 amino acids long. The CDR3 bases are TGCGCCAGCAGGTACGCCGACCCGAACACTGAAGCTTTCTTT. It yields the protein CASRYADPNTEAFF. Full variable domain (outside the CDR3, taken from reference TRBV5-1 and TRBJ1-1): KAGVTQTPRYLIKTRGQQVTLSCSPISGHRSVSWYQQTPGQGLQFLFEYFSETQRNKGNFPGRFSGRQFSNSRSEMNVSTLELGDSALYLCASRYADPNTEAFFGQGTRLTVV.